This paragraph covers one TCR beta chain sequence. In this sample, this clone turned up once. Its cognate antigen has yet to be identified. Per-base qualities were not stored, and no clone one base away is much larger. The data derive from a study of blood T cell repertoires in COVID-19 (dated by TCRdb to 2020 to 2021). Describing the broader study: Samples from collaborators originated in the United States, Italy and Spain and spanned both the acute and convalescent phases of COVID-19. The repertoires were made available in a free public database intended to serve as a resource for research on the immune response to SARS-CoV-2. Subjects who had been exposed to COVID-19, were actively infected with it, or had recovered from it provided the deeply sampled blood TCRbeta repertoires that made up the dataset. Samples came from the ongoing ImmuneRACE study (first 160 participants) plus 1,254 subjects from 6 global collaborators. A de-identified subject ID, COVID-19 status, age in years and sex were almost always included in the sample metadata. Where HLA class I and class II types were available, the types were taken from metadata supplied by the sample provider, not from assay-based typing. The prospective study material was composed of cDNA or gDNA derived from T cells, B-cell-depleted T cells, or PBMCs.

The research as a whole found: How much clinical and demographic metadata was included differed by source and by participant, and the metadata was provided uncurated.

TCRbeta CDR3 regions were amplified from genomic DNA using the immunoSEQ Assay, a bias-controlled multiplex PCR. The authors' analysis ran thus. The number of nucleated cells in each sample was estimated by amplification of reference gene primers within the assay. Sequence reads were collapsed and filtered to measure the absolute abundance of every unique TCRbeta CDR3 rearrangement. For each sample, productive Simpson clonality was calculated by taking the square root of Simpson's diversity index across productive rearrangements. The clones in this table, taken by TCRdb from immuneACCESS, are in-frame only. Not every clone is retained; where verified, under half of the shortfall comes from an unresolved V gene, and the cause of the rest is unknown. V, J and clone size derive from that table, while D and trimming were established from the DNA sequence. This sample gives a few hundred thousand clones in total; 84% of them show up just once. The top ten constitute 15% to 20% of the sample.

Collaborating institutions collected whole blood in K2EDTA tubes following their own protocols. For TCRbeta analysis, collaborators shipped samples in one of three forms: frozen whole blood, isolated PBMCs, or DNA extracted from either of those sample types. From a lookup of the germline V gene (reference sequence), CDR1 and CDR2 are MNHEY and SMNVEV. V and J are truncated by 5 bases and 1 base respectively, leaving an intervening sequence of 12 bases. The CDR3, cysteine through phenylalanine, is 15 amino acids long. The entry retains the CDR3 DNA only, 45 bases that are in frame from base 1. The specimen sequenced was peripheral blood. This TCR derives from an elderly woman with active or convalescent COVID-19. The rearrangement joined TRBV27 to TRBJ1-5; TRBD1 is a weak D gene call, 6 bases matching. The nucleotide sequence is TGTGCCAGCAGTCCAGGGGAGTGGAGCAATCAGCCCCAGCATTTT. Its product reads: CASSPGEWSNQPQHF.